The 2 T cell receptor beta chains reported below all come from one sample, sequenced in a study of regulatory T cells. The study, taken as a whole, reports: In CD3G-deficient patients, conventional CD4+ T cells were enriched for hydrophobic CDR3 residues at positions 6 and 7.

Their antigen targets remain unknown. The primer mix had 52 TRBV and 13 TRBJ primers. TCRdb keeps only in-frame clones here, not all; method: immunoSEQ multiplex PCR. This table holds almost 30,000 clones, 80% to 95% found once. Material: conventional CD4+ T cells sorted from blood. The receptor source for this set is a person aged 18 to 35 with CD3G deficiency.

The chain links TRBV25-1 to TRBJ1-6; D gene uncertain. The germline CDR1 and CDR2 sequences are MGHDK and SYGVNS. The ends were cut back, 3 bases at V and 0 bases at J, with 12 bases in the middle. The length of the CDR3 is 17 residues. The CDR3 spells CASSDQTPRSYNSPLHF. CDR3 nucleotide sequence: TGTGCCAGCAGTGATCAGACGCCGCGCTCCTATAATTCACCCCTCCACTTT. The variable domain in full, completed from reference TRBV25-1 and TRBJ1-6, reads EADIYQTPRYLVIGTGKKITLECSQTMGHDKMYWYQQDPGMELHLIHYSYGVNSTEKGDLSSESTVSRIRTEHFPLTLESARPSHTSQYLCASSDQTPRSYNSPLHFGNGTRLTVT.

This clone has just one count. V and J are TRBV11-2 and TRBJ2-1, with 9 bases aligning to TRBD2. Per the germline V gene, CDR1 is SGHAT and CDR2 is FQNNGV. The length of the CDR3 is 19 residues. V dropped 0 bases and J dropped 1; count of bases not matched to a gene: 10. CDR3 DNA sequence: TGTGCCAGCAGCTTAGATGGCGGGACTAGCAACCCTTCCTACAATGAGCAGTTCTTC. It translates to CASSLDGGTSNPSYNEQFF.